These T cell receptor beta chains were read from a single sample in a study of T cell responses to AZD1222 COVID-19 vaccine. TCRdb's table, derived via immunoSEQ multiplex PCR, lists solely in-frame clones and lacks some. The sample lists 150,000 to 200,000 clones; about nine tenths were seen once. Source: peripheral blood, taken on day 0 of AZD1222 vaccination. The receptor set was obtained from an adult in good health. Both conserved end residues are part of each CDR3. A D gene is named only where the DNA matches it firmly. The listing skips clone size in some rows; elsewhere it reads once, few, many or a size class.

CDR3aa	CDR3nt	d_gene	j_gene	v_gene	abundance
CASSLASSGYEQYF	TGTGCCAGCAGCTTAGCGTCATCAGGGTACGAGCAGTACTTC	-	TRBJ2-7	TRBV7-7	-
CASSAFLVGREQFF	TGTGCCAGCAGCGCTTTTTTAGTTGGTAGGGAGCAGTTCTTC	-	TRBJ2-1	TRBV9	-
CAISAAGSTDTQYF	TGTGCCATCAGTGCAGCGGGTAGCACAGATACGCAGTATTTT	-	TRBJ2-3	TRBV10-3	once
CASSLQLAEYNEQFF	TGCGCCAGCAGCTTGCAACTAGCGGAGTACAATGAGCAGTTCTTC	TRBD2	TRBJ2-1	TRBV5-1	-
CASSIQGGQQPQHF	TGTGCCAGCAGCATACAGGGGGGCCAACAGCCCCAGCATTTT	TRBD1	TRBJ1-5	TRBV7-2	-
CASSRAGAYNEQFF	TGTGCCAGCTCACGAGCGGGCGCCTACAATGAGCAGTTCTTC	-	TRBJ2-1	TRBV18	-
CASSPTVYEQYF	TGTGCCAGCAGCCCGACAGTATACGAGCAGTACTTC	-	TRBJ2-7	TRBV28	few
CASSLKGQGASPLHF	TGTGCCAGCAGCTTAAAGGGACAGGGAGCCTCACCCCTCCACTTT	TRBD1	TRBJ1-6	TRBV7-9	-
CAIKGTGVNQPQHF	TGTGCCATCAAAGGGACAGGGGTAAATCAGCCCCAGCATTTT	TRBD1	TRBJ1-5	TRBV10-3	few
CASSPRGAPQKQYF	TGTGCCAGCAGTCCCCGTGGGGCCCCCCAAAAGCAGTACTTC	-	TRBJ2-7	TRBV28	-
CASSSGDSRSGNTIYF	TGCGCCAGCAGCTCGGGGGACTCCCGCTCTGGAAACACCATATATTTT	-	TRBJ1-3	TRBV5-1	-
CASSVGTAQETQYF	TGTGCCAGCAGCGTGGGGACAGCCCAAGAGACCCAGTACTTC	TRBD1	TRBJ2-5	TRBV9	-
CASSRDPPYEQYF	TGTGCCAGCAGCCGGGACCCTCCCTACGAGCAGTACTTC	-	TRBJ2-7	TRBV6-5	-
CASSLKMGDSDYEQYF	TGTGCCAGCAGCCTTAAGATGGGGGACAGTGACTACGAGCAGTACTTC	TRBD1	TRBJ2-7	TRBV7-8	-
CASSLSLRTGDYEQYF	TGTGCCAGCTCCCTCAGCTTAAGGACAGGGGACTACGAGCAGTACTTC	TRBD1	TRBJ2-7	TRBV18	-
CASSEQGLAAFF	TGTGCCAGCAGTGAACAGGGCTTGGCAGCTTTCTTT	-	TRBJ1-1	TRBV2	once
CASSTRTNSGNEQFF	TGTGCCAGCAGCACCAGGACAAATTCTGGCAATGAGCAGTTCTTC	-	TRBJ2-1	TRBV11-1	once
CASSGGQEYNEQFF	TGCGCCAGCAGCGGGGGACAGGAATACAATGAGCAGTTCTTC	TRBD1	TRBJ2-1	TRBV5-1	-
CASSIGSPANSPLHF	TGCGCCAGCAGCATCGGGAGCCCCGCAAATTCACCCCTCCACTTT	-	TRBJ1-6	TRBV5-1	once
CASTQFPSYEQYF	TGTGCCAGCACCCAATTCCCCTCCTACGAGCAGTACTTC	-	TRBJ2-7	TRBV11-2	-
CASRRDRQETQYF	TGTGCCAGCAGACGAGACAGGCAAGAGACCCAGTACTTC	-	TRBJ2-5	TRBV12-3/TRBV12-4	-
CSVDLQSTGELFF	TGCAGCGTTGATTTACAGTCCACCGGGGAGCTGTTTTTT	-	TRBJ2-2	TRBV29-1	-
CASRGRLGGTWGASTDTQYF	TGTGCCAGCAGGGGCCGACTTGGGGGCACTTGGGGGGCTAGCACAGATACGCAGTATTTT	-	TRBJ2-3	TRBV27	-
CASSPLQGPTYEQYF	TGCGCCAGCAGCCCTCTGCAGGGGCCGACCTACGAGCAGTACTTC	-	TRBJ2-7	TRBV5-1	few